The sequence of this T cell receptor (beta chain) was determined in a study of T cell responses to AZD1222 COVID-19 vaccine. The protocol was immunoSEQ multiplex PCR, while the TCRdb copy is restricted to in-frame clones and leaves out a portion. The sample lists 70,000 to 95,000 clones, 85% to 90% seen once, with about 1.3% in the top ten. This CDR3 is 15 amino acids long. V lost 4 bases and J lost 2, with 15 bases in between. Per germline, CDR1 SGHRS and CDR2 YFSETQ. The TCR comes from an adult who received the AZD1222 COVID-19 vaccine. The rearrangement joins TRBV5-1 to TRBJ1-1, with D possibly being TRBD1 (6 bases). Sequencing used peripheral blood, obtained 28 days after the second AZD1222 dose. The CDR3 here is CASSPHRAENTEAFF. The CDR3 DNA sequence: TGCGCCAGCAGCCCTCACAGGGCGGAAAACACTGAAGCTTTCTTT.